This section outlines one T cell receptor beta chain sequence together with its context. The trim removed 3 bases at V and 2 bases at J, leaving 3 bases unmatched. CDR1 is SGHRS and CDR2 is YFSETQ in the germline V gene. This CDR3 region has 17 residues. TCRdb re-called the RT-PCR reads through MiXCR, storing one row per CDR3 protein. The repertoire holds about 960,000 distinct CDR3 sequences, with 15% to 20% as singletons. This sample is part of a study of patients and donors after allogeneic stem cell transplantation. Input material: blood, either unsorted or a sorted T cell fraction (not recorded which). The TCR sequence derives from a human donor who was either an allogeneic HSCT recipient or a stem cell or donor lymphocyte infusion donor (not recorded which). It is not recorded whose cells these are; they may come from a transplant donor. This chain connects TRBV5-1 to TRBJ2-2; 14 bases line up with TRBD2. The CDR3 loop is CASSSGTSGSNTGELFF. CDR3 coding DNA: TGCGCCAGCAGCTCCGGGACTAGCGGGAGTAACACCGGGGAGCTGTTTTTT.